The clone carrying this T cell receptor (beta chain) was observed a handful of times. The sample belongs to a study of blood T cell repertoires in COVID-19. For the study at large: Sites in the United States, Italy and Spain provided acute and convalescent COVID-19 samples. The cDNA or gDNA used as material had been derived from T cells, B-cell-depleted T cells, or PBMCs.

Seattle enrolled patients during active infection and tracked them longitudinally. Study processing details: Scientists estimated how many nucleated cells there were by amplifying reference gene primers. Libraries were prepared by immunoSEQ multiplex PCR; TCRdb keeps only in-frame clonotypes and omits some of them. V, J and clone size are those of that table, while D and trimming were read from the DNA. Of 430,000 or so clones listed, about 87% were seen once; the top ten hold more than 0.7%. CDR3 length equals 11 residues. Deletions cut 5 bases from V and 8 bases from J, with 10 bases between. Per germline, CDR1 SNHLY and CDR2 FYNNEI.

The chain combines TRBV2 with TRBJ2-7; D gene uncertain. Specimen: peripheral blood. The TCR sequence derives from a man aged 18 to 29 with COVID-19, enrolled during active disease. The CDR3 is CASSPRSKQYF. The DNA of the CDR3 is TGTGCCAGCAGTCCCAGAAGTAAGCAGTACTTC.